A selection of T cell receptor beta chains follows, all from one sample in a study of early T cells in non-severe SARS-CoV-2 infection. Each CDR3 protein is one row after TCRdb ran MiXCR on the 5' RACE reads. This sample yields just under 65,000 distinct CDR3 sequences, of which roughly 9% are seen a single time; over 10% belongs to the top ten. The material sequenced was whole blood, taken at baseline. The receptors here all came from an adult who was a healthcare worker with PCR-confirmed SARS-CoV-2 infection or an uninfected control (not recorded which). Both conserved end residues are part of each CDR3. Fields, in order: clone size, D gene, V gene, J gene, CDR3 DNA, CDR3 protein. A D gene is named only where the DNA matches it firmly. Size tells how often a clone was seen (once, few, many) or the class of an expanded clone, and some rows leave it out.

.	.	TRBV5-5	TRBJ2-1	TGTGCCAGCAGCCCTAGGCCCGACCTCTACAATGAGCAGTTCTTC	CASSPRPDLYNEQFF
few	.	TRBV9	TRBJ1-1	TGTGCCAGCAGCGTCAGGGACTCAAGGAACACTGAAGCTTTCTTT	CASSVRDSRNTEAFF
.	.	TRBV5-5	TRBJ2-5	TGTGCCAGCGGGGGCCAAGAGACCCAGTACTTC	CASGGQETQYF
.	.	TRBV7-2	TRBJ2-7	TGTGCCAGCAGGTTTTATGTAGGGGACTACGAGCAGTACTTC	CASRFYVGDYEQYF
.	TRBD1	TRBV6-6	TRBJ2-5	TGTGCCAGCAGTCCCCGGACAGGGGGGGAGACCCAGTACTTC	CASSPRTGGETQYF
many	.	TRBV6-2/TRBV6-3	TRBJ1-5	TGTGCCAGCAGTACGGACAGCCTCGGTAATCAGCCCCAGCATTTT	CASSTDSLGNQPQHF
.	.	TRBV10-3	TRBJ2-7	TGTGCCATCGGAGGGGGGGCCTACGAGCAGTACTTC	CAIGGGAYEQYF
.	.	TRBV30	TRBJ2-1	TGTGCCTGGGCAACAGGGCCGCCTTACAATGAGCAGTTCTTC	CAWATGPPYNEQFF
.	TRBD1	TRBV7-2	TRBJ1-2	TGTGCCAGCAGCCAGAGGGGACAGGGAAGTTCCCGCTATGGCTACACCTTC	CASSQRGQGSSRYGYTF
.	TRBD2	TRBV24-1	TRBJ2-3	TGTGCCACCAGTGATCGGCGGACTAGCGGGAGGGCGACAGATACGCAGTATTTT	CATSDRRTSGRATDTQYF
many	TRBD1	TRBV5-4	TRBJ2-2	TGTGCCAGCAGTAGACAGGGGGCCGGCACCGGGGAGCTGTTTTTT	CASSRQGAGTGELFF
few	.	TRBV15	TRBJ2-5	TGTGCCACCAGCCCCGGAGTTCAAGAGACCCAGTACTTC	CATSPGVQETQYF
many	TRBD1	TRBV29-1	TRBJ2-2	TGCAGCGTTCTTACCCGGGACAGGGGAAGGGAGCTGTTTTTT	CSVLTRDRGRELFF
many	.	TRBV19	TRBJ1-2	TGTGCCAGTAGTCGACCTTTTCGCCCTAACTATGGCTACACCTTC	CASSRPFRPNYGYTF
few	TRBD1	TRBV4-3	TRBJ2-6	TGCGCCAGCAGCCAAAAGGGGGGACAGGGTCTATCTGGGGCCAACGTCCTGACTTTC	CASSQKGGQGLSGANVLTF